This T cell receptor (beta chain) comes out of a study of blood T cell repertoires in COVID-19. For the study at large: The United States, Italy and Spain provided the acute and convalescent COVID-19 samples.

Profiled with immunoSEQ multiplex PCR; TCRdb holds only in-frame clones, not every one. The table includes some 280,000 clones, roughly 90% detected once. The V end was cut by 1 base, the J end by 1 base, with 8 bases between. The CDR3 runs to 14 residues. The V gene's germline CDR1 is LNHNV and CDR2 YYDKDF (reference sequence). The source is a woman in her thirties with active or convalescent COVID-19. Sequenced: peripheral blood. The chain couples TRBV15 to TRBJ2-7, with a weak D call TRBD1 (5 bases). CDR3 sequence (DNA): TGTGCCACCAGCAGAGCGAGACAGTCCTACGAGCAGTACTTC. Protein product: CATSRARQSYEQYF.